This paragraph reports one TCR beta chain. Here immunoSEQ multiplex PCR was the method, and the copy in TCRdb shows in-frame clones only, minus some. The data show just over 20,000 clones, with 80% to 90% seen just once and around 25% held by the top ten. The record originates from a study of OX40 agonist ivuxolimab in advanced cancers. V lost 3 bases and J 4 bases, leaving 16 bases between the germline ends. Per germline, CDR1 MNHEY and CDR2 SMNVEV (reference sequence). The CDR3 is 16 amino acids. The chain has TRBV27 and TRBJ1-5, with D unclear. The sequenced sample was CD4+ or CD8+ T cells sorted from blood, obtained in a trial of the OX40 agonist ivuxolimab. The sequence was obtained from an adult with an advanced solid tumor such as melanoma, head and neck, liver or kidney cancer. The CDR3 bases are TGTGCCAGCAGTTTCTCTTGGGAGGGCCCAAATCAGCCCCAGCATTTT. Protein sequence: CASSFSWEGPNQPQHF.